The T cell receptor (beta chain) described here comes from a study of cytomegalovirus exposure and HLA in healthy donors listed by TCRdb under 2017. Turning to the overall study: An earlier analysis of about 530 of the donors reported roughly 300 Gb of sequence data and about 120 million unique TCR beta sequences obtained from some 170 million T cells. Of the 300 to 500 genotyped donors, approximately 80% were placed in the genetic ancestry cluster associated with self-reported Caucasian donors. The later analysis used no new phenotypic data to find candidate immune exposures, relying instead on TCR beta sequences and their occurrence across donors. Among roughly 400 genotyped donors of the cohort, an average of roughly 230,000 unique TCR beta nucleotide sequences was sequenced per donor, of which 15% to 20% were non-productive. Both class I and class II loci were covered by HLA typing, at four-digit resolution. A later genetic analysis used genome-wide SNP genotypes for about 65% of the roughly 670 donors, treating that subset as a discovery cohort. Alongside the repertoire data, information on donor age, sex, ethnicity and CMV serostatus was compiled. In an earlier analysis of a few hundred of the donors, high-throughput TCR beta sequencing was used to judge whether each TCR beta V gene segment behaved as functional or pseudogenic. The study was designed to test whether signatures of past pathogen exposure could be identified by cataloging public T cell receptors. About five DR-DQ haplotypes were treated as single units for association and clustering because of strong linkage in the cohort. The T cell repertoires of several hundred subjects were profiled by immunosequencing and related to cytomegalovirus serostatus. Along with the approximately 700-subject first cohort, a separate validation cohort of over a hundred different subjects was used. To predict cytomegalovirus infection status, the study brought together high-throughput TCR immunosequencing, statistical association of individual TCRs with disease status, and machine learning. The number of typed donors differed by locus: roughly 620-640 for A, B, C, DRB1 and DQB1; 500 to 550 for DQA1; about 600 for DPA1; and around 490 for DPB1. Approximately 310 gigabases of sequencing data and approximately 84 million unique TCR sequences were included in an early release covering around 600 HLA-typed donors. A later analysis re-examined previously published TCR beta repertoires from 500 to 700 donors and added high-resolution HLA genotyping to investigate patterns of TCR occurrence. All discovery cohort repertoires had been generated using a single sequencing platform. Study-wide conclusions, independent of this receptor: Several of the top co-occurrence clusters appeared to be linked to parvovirus B19, influenza, CMV and Epstein-Barr virus, according to a later analysis. Only TCR beta chains were sequenced in this cohort, and the absence of alpha or paired-chain data limited detectable features. Most TCR sequences were seen in very few donors, while some public TCRs were found in many individuals. It was suggested by the authors that the approach could potentially be generalized to other disease states and immunological phenotypes. A later genetic analysis associated a missense DCLRE1C variant with V-gene and J-gene trimming of TCR beta chains, and an independent cohort replicated the association. Correlated functional status among segregating V segments might reflect linkage disequilibrium, but an unknown experimental factor could not be ruled out. In a later analysis, most CMV-associated TCR beta chains were found to appear HLA-restricted, with HLA associations seemingly driven largely by CMV exposure. A further reported finding was that TCR beta sequences accurately predicted the HLA-A and HLA-B alleles for most subjects in the first cohort. In a later analysis, HLA-associated TCR beta chains showed more clonal expansion and lower generation probabilities than non-associated chains that were equally common. The presence/absence analyses assumed that sequencing depth was roughly uniform across donors, and that assumption may not be true. CMV serostatus was the only immune exposure information available for the cohort. The earlier analysis of fewer than 750 of the donors excluded around 17 rarely observed V segments, including chromosome 9 orphons, because counts were too low. A cluster of highly shared sequence variants was judged likely to be a technical artifact of the sequencing pipeline. Some IMGT-functional V segments, including TRBV6-2 and TRBV6-3, could not be told apart with the 87-base-pair reads, so those segments were excluded. A later analysis found that TCR association rates varied across HLA loci, with DRB1 alleles showing the most associated TCRs and HLA-C alleles the fewest. At a false discovery rate of 0.05, a later analysis linked about 17,000 TCR beta sequences to specific HLA alleles. Strong co-occurrence of HLA alleles, especially DR and DQ, made assigning TCR associations to individual alleles difficult. The classifier was reported to diagnose cytomegalovirus status with high specificity and sensitivity in both the original cohort and the validation cohort. In vitro tests confirmed that three of the cytomegalovirus-associated TCR beta chains recognize cytomegalovirus antigens. The study listed approximately 150 TCR beta chains as associated with cytomegalovirus. Because HLA typing was missing for some donors at each locus, association tests included only the typed subset. A later genetic analysis reported fewer N-insertions in productive TCRs among donors in an Asian-associated ancestry cluster than the 666-donor mean. In an earlier analysis of more than 500 of the donors, most TCR beta V segments appeared in productive rearrangements about 87% or about 30% of the time, broadly matching IMGT annotations.

Points on this clone: Its antigen target is currently unknown. Within one base of it there is no much larger clone, and no base qualities were kept.

The cohort comprised fewer than 750 healthy bone marrow donors. All cohort members were sampled while nominally healthy, although unrecorded immune exposures were likely present. The donor tested CMV seronegative and was one of the 352 seronegative cohort members. A peripheral blood sample was provided by each donor, and peripheral blood mononuclear cells were used for TCR beta sequencing. The Qiagen DNeasy Blood Extraction Kit was used to extract genomic DNA from the blood cell samples. Libraries were prepared through the immunoSEQ multiplex PCR assay. The multiplex PCR relied on a mix of 60 forward primers for TCR Vbeta segments and 13 reverse primers for TCR Jbeta segments. A multiplex PCR assay on genomic DNA amplified the CDR3 region of rearranged TCR beta genes. The Illumina HiSeq System was used to sequence the amplified TCR beta libraries as 87-base-pair reads. Per the original workflow: In a later analysis, tens of millions of unique TCR beta chains were counted across the approximately 640 repertoires, and roughly 9.9 million of these chains were shared by at least two donors. Raw reads were error-corrected and collapsed into unique sequences with a nearest-neighbor algorithm that merged closely related sequences to remove PCR and sequencing errors. To assign V, D and J gene segments, CDR3 sequences were aligned to IMGT reference sequences. For a sequence to be retained, at least a six-nucleotide match to both a V gene segment and a J gene segment was required. Rearrangements were called productive when the CDR3 lacked stop codons and stayed in frame with V and J; all others were non-productive. Following IMGT convention, CDR3 was defined as the stretch from the second conserved V-encoded cysteine up to the conserved J-encoded phenylalanine. The earlier analysis of approximately 500 of the donors excluded sequences that lacked an unambiguous match to a single V gene segment. An earlier analysis of approximately 590 of the donors called V segments functional above 56.7% productive rearrangements and segregating when the between-donor standard deviation exceeded 5%. A statistical classification framework was built to diagnose cytomegalovirus status from the catalog of TCR beta chain sequences. V and J gene assignment, in a later analysis, came from comparing TCR nucleotide sequences with IMGT/GENE-DB human TR gene sequences. In a later analysis, CDR3 sequences and most-parsimonious VDJ recombination scenarios were assigned using the TCRdist pipeline. In a later analysis, every TCR beta chain was defined by the combination of its CDR3 amino acid sequence and its V-gene family, and reads without a unique V-gene family were dropped. To address suspected cross-contamination and a sequencing artifact, a later analysis removed some 620 highly shared, low-generation-probability nucleotide sequences. In a later analysis, a clonal expansion index was calculated for each public chain from normalized within-repertoire ranks of inferred template counts. In a later analysis, generation probabilities were computed using a VDJ recombination model fitted to out-of-frame rearrangements, and the results were checked against IGoR. A later analysis scored TCR-TCR, TCR-HLA and TCR-CMV co-occurrence with hypergeometric tests, applying a repertoire-size bias correction to TCR pairs. To estimate false discovery rates, a later analysis permuted the HLA or CMV assignments 20 times. In a later analysis, co-occurring TCRs were grouped using DBSCAN, and TCRdist sequence similarity was added for clustering within HLA-allele-positive subsets. Repertoires with fewer than 30,000 or more than 120,000 public chains were left out of co-occurrence clustering, as were about five repertoires with anomalous nucleotide sharing. The immuneACCESS repertoire file appears here via TCRdb, limited to in-frame rearrangements. These files lack a portion of the clones; in checked studies, under half of the deficit traces to unresolved V genes, and the cause of the others is not known. V and J calls and clone size are given by that table; D and trimming were obtained from the DNA. This sample holds 100,000 or so clones; around 85% were observed only once. Approximately 3.9% of the sample rests with the top ten.

Measured from the cysteine to the phenylalanine, the CDR3 is 17 residues long. The only DNA kept is the CDR3, 51 bases in frame from the first base. V gives up 2 bases and J gives up 0 bases, and the segment between their germline ends measures 11 bases. CDR1 MNHNS and CDR2 SASEGT were looked up in the germline V gene. The TCR was taken from a man aged 25-40 years in good health and CMV-seronegative. Sequencing used PBMCs. The chain is made from TRBV6-1 and TRBJ2-6; there is no confident call for the D gene. The DNA sequence is as follows: TGTGCCAGCAGTGAAATACACAGAACCTCTGGGGCCAACGTCCTGACTTTC. It translates as CASSEIHRTSGANVLTF.